This note documents a single T cell receptor beta chain sequence. The CDR3 has 16 residues. V lost 0 bases and J lost 1, with 7 bases in between. CDR1 is SGHAT and CDR2 is FQNNGV in the germline V gene. Alongside a J-beta primer mix, a sample-barcoded 5' primer served in a second PCR lasting roughly 6 to 12 cycles. TCRdb re-called the 5' RACE reads through MiXCR, storing one row per CDR3 protein. The sample yields about 1.5 million distinct CDR3 sequences, approximately 43% seen once. The data belong to a study of blood T cells in healthy people across ages. The clonotype originates from a woman in her late teens or twenties in good health. This chain connects TRBV11-2 to TRBJ2-6; D remains unclear. The sample taken for sequencing was blood. The CDR3 bases are TGTGCCAGCAGCTTAGATGGAGCATCTGGGGCCAACGTCCTGACTTTC. Protein product: CASSLDGASGANVLTF.